Presented here are 12 T cell receptor beta chains from one specimen sequenced in a study of blood T cell repertoires in COVID-19. Libraries were prepared by immunoSEQ multiplex PCR; TCRdb keeps only in-frame clonotypes and omits some of them. The sample has tens of thousands of clones; 80% to 90% are singletons. The sequenced sample consisted of peripheral blood. The receptors shown here come from a human donor in a cohort sampled during active COVID-19.

The chain joins TRBV6-2 or TRBV6-3 to TRBJ1-5; no firm D call. Trimming pared 2 bases from V and 3 bases from J, leaving 8 bases between. This CDR3 has 14 amino acids. Germline V gene sequence: CDR1 MNHEY, CDR2 SVGEGT. The CDR3 nucleotides are TGTGCCAGCAGTTACCGTCAGTACAATCAGCCCCAGCATTTT. Amino acids: CASSYRQYNQPQHF.

This clone was found once. V and J are TRBV10-3 and TRBJ1-2, with a weak D call TRBD1 (5 bases). V was cut by 0 bases and J by 4 bases, with 21 bases left in between. Germline V gene data show CDR1 as ENHRY and CDR2 as SYGVKD. The CDR3 has 18 amino acids. Written as DNA, the CDR3 is TGTGCCATCAGTGAGTCGGGGCAGCTACAGAGTCAGCGCTATGGCTACACCTTC. It specifies CAISESGQLQSQRYGYTF.

This chain uses TRBV5-4 with TRBJ2-5; 10 nucleotides align to TRBD1. The junction had 13 bases not matched to a gene; V was cut back by 0 bases and J by 5 bases. Germline lookup yields CDR1 SGHNT and CDR2 YYREEE (reference sequence). The CDR3 loop spans 18 amino acids. CDR3 sequence reads: CASSLGESWGQGLETQYF. As DNA, the CDR3 is TGTGCCAGCAGCTTGGGGGAAAGTTGGGGACAGGGGTTGGAGACCCAGTACTTC. The whole variable domain, filled in from reference TRBV5-4 and TRBJ2-5, reads ETGVTQSPTHLIKTRGQQVTLRCSSQSGHNTVSWYQQALGQGPQFIFQYYREEENGRGNFPPRFSGLQFPNYSSELNVNALELDDSALYLCASSLGESWGQGLETQYFGPGTRLLVL.

The rearrangement uses TRBV9 and TRBJ2-5, with TRBD2 matching over 13 bases. J gave up 4 bases and V 0 bases, and 3 bases lay outside the gene matches. In germline, CDR1 is SGDLS, CDR2 YYNGEE. The CDR3 runs 16 residues. For the CDR3, the DNA is TGTGCCAGCAGCGTAGGACTAGCGGGGGGTGTAGAGACCCAGTACTTC. Translated: CASSVGLAGGVETQYF.

This clone is a singleton in its sample. The J gene is TRBJ1-5, the V gene TRBV7-2; 8 bases match TRBD1. Germline V gene data show CDR1 as SGHTA and CDR2 as FQGNSA. With 5 bases clipped from V and 11 bases from J, the junction kept 11 bases outside the gene matches. The CDR3 is made up of 14 amino acids. In DNA form, the CDR3 reads TGTGCCAGCAGCACAGAAGGACAGGGTTCGACCCAGCATTTT. The encoded protein is CASSTEGQGSTQHF.

This chain uses TRBV15 with TRBJ2-5, with TRBD2 identical over 8 bases. V shed 4 bases, J shed 5 bases, and the junction held 9 bases outside the gene matches. Germline assignment: CDR1 LNHNV and CDR2 YYDKDF (reference sequence). The CDR3 runs 15 residues. The CDR3 nucleotides are TGTGCCACCAGCACCCCTAGCGGGCCTCGGGAGACCCAGTACTTC. Amino acids: CATSTPSGPRETQYF.

This sequence joins TRBV7-9 and TRBJ2-2; 8 bases agree with TRBD2. This CDR3 is built from 17 residues. With 3 bases clipped from V and 1 base from J, the junction kept 7 bases outside the gene matches. Germline V gene data show CDR1 as SEHNR and CDR2 as FQNEAQ (reference sequence). CDR3 nucleotides: TGTGCCAGCAGCTTTCGAAGGAGCGGGAGGAACACCGGGGAGCTGTTTTTT. Protein sequence: CASSFRRSGRNTGELFF.

The chain uses TRBV4-1 and TRBJ1-1; no definite D call. The CDR3 runs 14 residues. V lost 1 base, J lost 0 bases, and 6 bases lay in between. The germline V gene has CDR1 MGHRA and CDR2 YSYEKL. The CDR3 here is CASSQGELNTEAFF. CDR3 nucleotides: TGCGCCAGCAGCCAAGGGGAGCTGAACACTGAAGCTTTCTTT.

There are a few counts of this clone. The chain combines TRBV3-1 (or the pseudogene TRBV3-2) with TRBJ1-4; D call uncertain. Germline lookup yields CDR1 LGHDT and CDR2 YNNKEL (reference sequence). The CDR3 has 14 amino acids. Trimming took 3 bases from V and 5 from J, leaving 10 bases between them. The CDR3: CASSHRVENEKLFF. The CDR3 DNA reads as TGTGCCAGCAGCCACCGGGTTGAGAATGAAAAACTGTTTTTT.

The J gene is TRBJ1-2, the V gene TRBV19; TRBD1 matches at 9 bases. J was trimmed by 3 bases and V by 3 bases; bases with no gene match: 8. The CDR3 runs to 16 residues. CDR1 is LNHDA and CDR2 is SQIVND in the germline V gene (reference sequence). Here the CDR3 reads CASSIRPGQGHYGYTF. The CDR3 coding sequence is TGTGCCAGTAGTATTCGACCGGGACAGGGTCACTATGGCTACACCTTC.

J is TRBJ2-5 and V is TRBV7-2; 11 positions agree with TRBD1. Germline V gene lookup returns CDR1 SGHTA and CDR2 FQGNSA. The CDR3 loop spans 16 amino acids. V lost 1 base to trimming and J lost 4 bases; unmatched junction nucleotides: 5. CDR3 residues: CASSLGGTGGLETQYF. The CDR3 DNA reads TGTGCCAGCAGCTTAGGGGGGACAGGGGGTTTAGAGACCCAGTACTTC.

A single count supports this clone. This chain uses TRBV7-8 with TRBJ2-2, with D possibly TRBD1 on 5 matching bases. The V and J ends lost 5 bases and 0 bases respectively, with 13 bases between them. There are 16 residues in the CDR3. CDR1 and CDR2 from the germline V gene are SGHVS and FQNEAQ. The DNA of the CDR3 is TGTGCCAGCAGCCCCAGACAGCCCGCGAACACCGGGGAGCTGTTTTTT. Its translation: CASSPRQPANTGELFF.